Listed below are T cell receptor beta chains from one sample, sequenced in a study of blood T cell repertoires in COVID-19. Some clones are missing from TCRdb's copy, which holds only in-frame ones; the method was immunoSEQ multiplex PCR. This table holds around 82,000 clones, 75% to 85% found once. The specimen was peripheral blood. Receptors were obtained from a man aged 45-65 years with COVID-19, enrolled during active disease. The CDR3 runs from the conserved cysteine through the conserved F or W. A D gene is named only where the DNA matches it firmly. Rows may omit the clone size; those that give it use once, few, many or a size class.

clone size	D gene	CDR3 length	V gene	J gene	CDR3 protein	CDR3 DNA
once	TRBD1	17	TRBV27	TRBJ1-2	CASSLFATGVENYGYTF	TGTGCCAGCAGTTTATTCGCGACAGGGGTCGAGAACTATGGCTACACCTTC
NA	TRBD2	15	TRBV5-1	TRBJ2-2	CASSRLAGEAGELFF	TGCGCCAGCAGCCGACTAGCGGGAGAAGCCGGGGAGCTGTTTTTT
NA	TRBD1	15	TRBV6-5	TRBJ1-1	CASGHRGRLNTEAFF	TGTGCCAGCGGACACAGGGGACGCCTGAACACTGAAGCTTTCTTT
NA	TRBD1	14	TRBV15	TRBJ1-1	CATSTTGRNTEAFF	TGTGCCACCAGCACGACAGGGAGGAACACTGAAGCTTTCTTT
NA	TRBD2	15	TRBV4-1	TRBJ2-7	CASSLAGTNNYEQYF	TGCGCCAGCAGCCTAGCGGGGACTAATAACTACGAGCAGTACTTC
NA	TRBD2	16	TRBV28	TRBJ2-7	CASSSIRTSGRYEQYF	TGTGCCAGCAGTTCGATCAGGACTAGCGGGAGATACGAGCAGTACTTC
NA	TRBD1	16	TRBV19	TRBJ2-2	CASSTLTGRATGELFF	TGTGCCAGTAGTACCCTGACAGGGCGGGCCACCGGGGAGCTGTTTTTT
NA	TRBD1	15	TRBV4-1	TRBJ1-2	CASSQGFGTDYGYTF	TGCGCCAGCAGCCAAGGGTTCGGGACAGACTATGGCTACACCTTC
NA	NA	15	TRBV4-3	TRBJ1-1	CASSQDSQVNTEAFF	TGCGCCAGCAGCCAAGATAGTCAAGTGAACACTGAAGCTTTCTTT
NA	NA	13	TRBV13	TRBJ1-1	CASSVRANTEAFF	TGTGCCAGCAGTGTGAGGGCGAACACTGAAGCTTTCTTT
NA	NA	14	TRBV25-1	TRBJ1-1	CASSDLEMNTEAFF	TGTGCCAGCAGTGACCTAGAGATGAACACTGAAGCTTTCTTT
NA	NA	15	TRBV28	TRBJ1-5	CASSPGQTSNQPQHF	TGTGCCAGCAGTCCCGGACAGACTAGCAATCAGCCCCAGCATTTT
NA	TRBD2	13	TRBV19	TRBJ2-7	CASSRTSSYEQYF	TGTGCCAGTAGTAGGACTAGCTCCTACGAGCAGTACTTC
NA	NA	16	TRBV30	TRBJ2-7	CAWNPTTGTFSYEQYF	TGTGCCTGGAACCCAACCACCGGGACTTTCTCCTACGAGCAGTACTTC
NA	TRBD1	17	TRBV23-1	TRBJ2-1	CASTQFRTGQGGFGQFF	TGCGCCAGCACCCAGTTTAGGACAGGGCAAGGGGGGTTCGGGCAGTTCTTC
NA	TRBD2	17	TRBV7-9	TRBJ2-3	CASSLGAGGPGTDTQYF	TGTGCCAGCAGCTTAGGAGCGGGAGGGCCGGGAACAGATACGCAGTATTTT